This T cell receptor (beta chain) was captured in a study of shared clonotypes between healthy human individuals. Adults of Caucasian background living in Nashville, Tennessee made up all donors. Germline V gene data show CDR1 as SGDLS and CDR2 as YYNGEE. The length of the CDR3 is 15 residues. The V end was cut by 2 bases, the J end by 0 bases, with 12 bases between. Generated by immunoSEQ multiplex PCR, the TCRdb table keeps only in-frame clones and is missing some. The sample records around 1.4 million clones, approximately 98.5% being singletons. V is TRBV9 and J is TRBJ2-7, with D perhaps matching TRBD2 (6 bases). Sequencing was carried out using naive CD4+ T cells sorted from blood. Subset specified: CD45RA+ positively selected. The TCR sequence derives from a man between 25 and 39 years old in good health. Here the CDR3 DNA reads TGTGCCAGCAGCGTTGGGAGGATCAGCTCCTACGAGCAGTACTTC. This translates into CASSVGRISSYEQYF.